This TCR beta chain comes out of a study of OX40 agonist ivuxolimab in advanced cancers. Study-level background: Ivuxolimab was a fully human IgG2 agonistic monoclonal antibody targeting the costimulatory receptor OX40 (CD134). Among the 50 to 55 dose-escalation patients, roughly 20 had hepatocellular carcinoma, 15 or so melanoma, 9 renal cell carcinoma and 9 head and neck cancer. Partial responses occurred in three dose-escalation patients, of whom one had hepatocellular carcinoma and two had cutaneous melanoma. A male proportion of around 83% and a mean age of roughly 55 years, ranging from 23 to 79, were recorded for the dose-escalation cohort. The monotherapy dose-escalation portion (N ≈ 50 patients) of the phase I ivuxolimab trial is reported in the paper. Patients were allowed to have had prior anti-PD-1, anti-PD-L1 or anti-CTLA-4 therapy, and 40% of the dose-escalation patients had been treated with checkpoint inhibitors. Intravenous ivuxolimab was administered to patients every 2 weeks at six dose levels: 0.01, 0.1, 0.3, 1.5, 3 and 10 mg/kg. The point of sequencing TCRbeta in the periphery was to test whether ivuxolimab changed TCR sequence diversity and drove clonal T-cell expansion.

What the research found in general, with its limitations: At doses of 0.1 to 3.0 mg/kg, clonal expansion of both CD4+ and CD8+ T cells in blood was seen between baseline and week 6. Which antigens the clonally expanded peripheral T cells were specific for was not determined. After ivuxolimab, CD8+ T cells had more expanded clones than CD4+ T cells on average. Low levels of normalized T-cell clonal expansion were also shown by some nonresponding patients. In the 0.1-3.0 mg/kg groups, partial responders had among the lowest normalized peripheral clonal expansion, particularly in CD8+ T cells.

For sequencing of the TCRbeta CDR3 region, genomic DNA was extracted from the sorted cells. The immunoSEQ Assay was used to sequence the TCRbeta CDR3 regions. TCRdb took over this immuneACCESS table, retaining in-frame rearrangements with V and J assigned. Such tables are incomplete; in checked studies, under half of the missing clones stem from an unresolved V gene, and the remainder is unexplained. This sample is represented by 60,000 or so clones; roughly nine tenths of them were singletons. The ten largest make up around 12% of the sample. Comment on this clone: Which antigen it targets is not known. No much larger clonotype is one base removed from it; base qualities were not supplied.

From the germline V gene, CDR1 is SGHRS and CDR2 is YFSETQ. Including the terminal cysteine and phenylalanine, the CDR3 comprises 16 residues. Kept here is only the CDR3 DNA, which spans 48 bases and is read in frame from base 1. Trimmed from V: 0 bases; trimmed from J: 5 bases; junction bases lacking a gene match: 8. Patients with autoimmune disease history or receiving systemic immunosuppression were excluded from the trial. Peripheral blood for TCR sequencing was drawn from every dose cohort at baseline, at cycle 4 day 1 and at cycle 7 day 1. The samples were taken from a phase I, first-in-human, multicenter, open-label dose-escalation trial of ivuxolimab. Adults with locally advanced or metastatic melanoma, renal cell, hepatocellular, or head and neck squamous cell carcinoma were enrolled in the trial. Before TCR sequencing, CD4+ T cells and CD8+ T cells were sorted from peripheral blood as separate populations.

Source: CD4+ or CD8+ T cells sorted from blood, taken in a trial of the OX40 agonist ivuxolimab. The source is an adult with an advanced solid tumor such as melanoma, head and neck, liver or kidney cancer. The rearranged chain carries TRBV5-1 and TRBJ2-1; 7 bases in between match TRBD2. At the DNA level, the sequence is TGCGCCAGCAGCTTGGCGGCTAGCGGATTACACAATGAGCAGTTCTTC. This encodes CASSLAASGLHNEQFF. The variable domain in full, with residues beyond the CDR3 obtained from the reference TRBV5-1 and TRBJ2-1 genes, is KAGVTQTPRYLIKTRGQQVTLSCSPISGHRSVSWYQQTPGQGLQFLFEYFSETQRNKGNFPGRFSGRQFSNSRSEMNVSTLELGDSALYLCASSLAASGLHNEQFFGPGTRLTVL.